The source of this T cell receptor (beta chain) is a study of shared clonotypes between healthy human individuals. The V end was cut by 2 bases, the J end by 5 bases, with 14 bases between. The germline gives CDR1 MDHEN, CDR2 SYDVKM. CDR3 length equals 15 residues. The study ran the assay at deep level. Clones were read by immunoSEQ multiplex PCR, and TCRdb kept only the in-frame ones, dropping some. The sample has some 1 million clones; around 76% are singletons. The chain carries TRBV28 and TRBJ2-3; D is unresolved. The clonotype was recovered from a man aged 18 to 30 in good health. The specimen was memory CD4+ T cells sorted from blood. Noted subset: CD45RA-negative fraction. In nucleotides, the CDR3 is TGTGCCAGCAGTTTAGGCGGTATGAGAGGAGATACGCAGTATTTT. It translates to CASSLGGMRGDTQYF.